This T cell receptor (beta chain) appears in the sequencing data of a study of persistence of HIV-infected CD4 T cells. Overall study findings and caveats: Rare CMV-responding cells carrying HIV-1 proviruses were not analyzed separately for TCR.

Germline CDR1 reads SGHTA; CDR2 reads FQGNSA. There are 13 residues in the CDR3. V was trimmed by 1 base and J by 2 bases, leaving 6 bases between them. This clone was observed a handful of times. Its antigen is unknown. Cells were stimulated with overlapping HIV-1 Gag 15-mer peptides. CD40L/CD69 double-negative CD45RO-high memory CD4+ T cells were collected. For at least 4 years, plasma HIV-1 RNA was undetectable (<50 copies/mL). The libraries were made with immunoSEQ version 4 in survey mode. Clones were read by immunoSEQ multiplex PCR, and TCRdb kept only the in-frame ones, dropping some. The repertoire holds over 40,000 clones, with roughly 74% as singletons.

The V call is TRBV7-2, the J call TRBJ2-7; tentative D call: TRBD1 (5 bases). This sequence originates from an adult man with HIV who was CMV-seropositive. The material sequenced was CD4+ T cells sorted from PBMCs after approximately 19-hour stimulation, taken from a patient who received antiretroviral therapy. CDR3: CASSLGQPYEQYF. DNA for the CDR3: TGTGCCAGCAGCTTAGGACAGCCCTACGAGCAGTACTTC. Full variable domain (remainder filled in from reference TRBV7-2 and TRBJ2-7): GAGVSQSPSNKVTEKGKDVELRCDPISGHTALYWYRQSLGQGLEFLIYFQGNSAPDKSGLPSDRFSAERTGGSVSTLTIQRTQQEDSAVYLCASSLGQPYEQYFGPGTRLTVT.